Below, one T cell receptor beta chain is given with its context. This clone was detected only a few times. No cognate antigen has been identified for it. Nothing much larger sits one base from this clone, and base qualities are not available. The High Capacity cDNA Reverse Transcription Kit was used to reverse transcribe all of the isolated RNA, meaning that expressed TCRB transcripts were what got sequenced. Deep immunoSEQ sequencing was performed on naive, central memory and regulatory T cell samples, with an average of about 4 million total reads per sample. After sorted cells were lysed in RLT buffer, RNA was extracted with DNase-treated RNeasy Micro or Mini kits, with the choice depending on cell number. Each cell subset was processed on its own to prevent cross-contamination, while patient and healthy donor samples were processed together. The immunoSEQ multiplex PCR was used to amplify TCRB sequences from cDNA, generating 87-bp fragments that spanned the CDR3 region. The amplicons were sequenced using the Illumina HiSeq platform. As for the authors' bioinformatics: Synthetic template baselines were used to correct PCR bias computationally, reads within Hamming distance 2 were collapsed together, and singletons that could not be merged were discarded. By aligning reads against IMGT, V, D and J genes, CDR3 length, and insertions or deletions at six rearrangement sites were assigned. Clonotype counts were normalized to sorted cell number within each subset before computing true diversity and Gini coefficients with the tcR R package. The overlap coefficient, calculated on TCRB nucleotide sequences, was used to measure repertoire sharing. Out-of-frame TCRB sequences from naive cells were analyzed to stand in for the pre-selection repertoire. TCRdb mirrors the immuneACCESS table, restricted to in-frame sequences. Some clones are absent from its copies; in checked studies, under half trace to an unresolved V gene, and the reason for the others is unknown. The V and J calls and clone size come from that table; D and trimming were worked out from the DNA. Counted in this sample were under 450,000 clones; 14% of them appeared once. The ten top clones hold roughly 0.033% of the sample.

The sample originates from a study of beta chain features in type 1 diabetes (dated by TCRdb to 2016 to 2019). Turning to the overall study: No differences in mean age, gender distribution, total cell number or subset yield were found between patients and healthy donors. A total of some 110 million sorted cells were examined across all samples, and a strong correlation was observed between cell number per subset and RNA yield. In the study, TCRB repertoires of sorted circulating CD4+ T cell subsets from recently diagnosed type 1 diabetes patients were compared with those of matched healthy donors. Whereas all 30 or so donors provided naive and central memory subsets, regulatory and stem cell-like memory subsets were isolated from just 8 patients and about 8 healthy donors. Points the paper makes about the study in general: HLA sub-analyses involved small numbers of individuals, so any influence of HLA type on TCRB rearrangement remained unresolved. At VDJ recombination sites, patients with type 1 diabetes made fewer insertions and deleted more nucleotides, a pattern implying thymic rearrangement abnormalities. Type 1 diabetes patients showed a moderate but significant shortening of TCRB CDR3 length in all four CD4+ subsets. Naive, central memory and regulatory TCRB repertoires appeared to be more similar among patients than among healthy donors. Because cDNA was sequenced instead of genomic DNA, highly expressing activated cells could be over-represented, though the groups showed no difference in activation or CD3 levels. Shorter templates might be favored by PCR, yet because patient and control samples were amplified and corrected together, any such skew would affect both groups equally.

From each donor, a single peripheral blood sample of about 100 mL on average was drawn into heparinised tubes. A BD FACSAria II and a panel including CD45RO, CCR7, CD25, CD127, CD95 and CD27 were used to sort naive, central memory, regulatory and stem cell-like memory CD4+ T cells. Purity was above 95% for every sorted population. Right away, PBMCs were isolated by Lymphoprep density gradient centrifugation and were stained directly, with no culture step. To minimize batch effects, samples were stained and sorted in pairs, one healthy donor with one patient per experiment. Sample: naive CD4+ T cells from blood. What this sample's cell subset or site label stands for: true naive CD4+ T cells. The sequence came from a man aged 25-45 years in good health.

The DNA sequence reads TGTGCCAGCAGCTTACTTAGCGGGGCCACAGATACGCAGTATTTT. This translates into CASSLLSGATDTQYF. The sequence joins TRBV7-9 to TRBJ2-3, with TRBD2 identical over 8 junction bases. As encoded in the germline V gene (reference sequence), CDR1 is SEHNR while CDR2 is FQNEAQ. From its cysteine to its phenylalanine, the CDR3 spans 15 amino acids. The CDR3 DNA has 45 bases and is translated from base 1. The V end gives up 2 bases and the J end 2 bases, leaving 3 bases in the junction not matched to a gene.